This T cell receptor (beta chain) was profiled in a study of blood T cells in healthy people across ages. General study findings and limits: The donors' CMV status was not determined, possibly confounding changes in expanded clonotypes.

The use of a sample-barcoded 5' primer and a J-beta primer mix characterized a second PCR of about 7 to 12 cycles. A template-switch adaptor with 12 random nucleotides tagged each cDNA molecule. TCRdb recomputed calls from the 5' RACE reads with MiXCR, one row per CDR3 protein. The sample lists 920,000 or so distinct CDR3 sequences; under 45% were seen once. In regard to this clonotype: Its specificity is unknown.

The germline V gene has CDR1 ENHRY and CDR2 SYGVKD. V dropped 7 bases and J dropped 3; count of bases not matched to a gene: 19. This CDR3 has 19 residues. There were healthy Caucasian individuals from Russia, aged 6 to 90, serving as donors. This chain connects TRBV10-3 to TRBJ2-3; TRBD1 aligns across 10 bases. What was sequenced was blood. The clonotype originates from an older woman in good health. CDR3 in amino acids: CAITEPGTGAPSGTDTQYF. The CDR3 DNA reads as TGTGCCATCACCGAACCTGGGACAGGGGCGCCTAGCGGGACAGATACGCAGTATTTT.